The 3 T cell receptor beta chains in this list originate from one sample, sequenced in a study of vaccination and CD4 T cells after COVID-19. The Oncomine TCR Beta short-read assay was applied to DNA of cultured CD4+ T cells. TCRdb used MiXCR to reprocess the PCR reads, holding one entry per CDR3 protein. There are 7,000 to 10,000 distinct CDR3 sequences in the sample; approximately 52% occur only once, and under 25% lies in the top ten. Treatment defined: roughly 11-day PBMC culture with coronavirus spike peptide pools or control peptides (ViraFEST assay). These receptors' targets are unknown. The material sequenced was CD4+ T cells from blood, cultured in vitro. The receptors were sampled from a human donor who had recovered from COVID-19.

The chain carries TRBV20-1 and TRBJ1-4; TRBD1 might be the D (5 bases). The germline V gene has CDR1 DFQATT and CDR2 SNEGSKA (reference sequence). CDR3 length equals 11 residues. CDR3 loop: CSVGGREKLFF. The CDR3 bases are TGCAGCGTTGGGGGACGTGAAAAACTGTTTTTT.

Judged by abundance, this clonotype is medium-sized. The rearrangement uses TRBV6-2 or TRBV6-3 and TRBJ1-2, with 8 bases fitting TRBD1. Germline lookup yields CDR1 MNHEY and CDR2 SVGEGT. J lost 7 bases, V lost 5 bases, and 0 bases had no gene match. CDR3 length equals 11 residues. The CDR3 spells CASSQGAGYTF. The CDR3 bases are TGTGCCAGCAGTCAGGGGGCTGGCTACACCTTC.

This sequence joins TRBV7-2 and TRBJ2-1; D unresolved. Germline V gene data show CDR1 as SGHTA and CDR2 as FQGNSA. This CDR3 has 12 residues. V gave up 1 base and J gave up 8 bases, with 6 bases separating them. The CDR3 region is CASSLVTYEQFF. In DNA form, the CDR3 reads TGTGCCAGCAGCTTAGTGACTTATGAGCAGTTCTTC.